This TCR beta chain came from a study of PD-1 blockade in classical Hodgkin lymphoma. Repertoires were generated with immunoSEQ multiplex PCR, while TCRdb's copy carries only in-frame clones and drops some. The sample holds tens of thousands of clones, 90% seen once. Trimming took off 1 base at V and 0 bases at J, with 22 bases between the two ends. This CDR3 has 19 residues. Germline-derived CDR1 and CDR2 are LNHNV and YYDKDF (reference sequence). Time point described: cycle 4 day 1 (C4D1), after five to seven weeks of nivolumab. Every patient was affected by relapse after autologous stem cell transplantation, while exposure to brentuximab vedotin was not uniform.

The material was peripheral blood mononuclear cells (PBMCs), obtained before the fourth cycle of nivolumab. V gene TRBV15 combines with J gene TRBJ2-7; D assignment may be TRBD1 or TRBD2 (8 bases each). The receptor was isolated from a human donor with classical Hodgkin lymphoma. The CDR3 DNA is TGTGCCACCAGCAGAGCCGGGGGGGGACAGGCTTTATCCTCCTACGAGCAGTACTTC. Residues: CATSRAGGGQALSSYEQYF.